This TCR beta chain was obtained from a study of blood T cell repertoires in COVID-19. Overall study context: The study drew acute and convalescent COVID-19 samples from the United States, Italy and Spain. Sample material is recorded as cDNA or gDNA derived from T cells, B-cell-depleted T cells, or PBMCs.

In the original workflow: Amplification with reference gene primers provided the estimates of nucleated cell counts. Sequenced by immunoSEQ multiplex PCR; TCRdb stores in-frame clones only, minus some. The D gene and trimming were derived from the DNA, and the V and J assignments and clone size from that table. In the table there are roughly 120,000 clones, around 83% of which are singletons. A word on this clone: Other DNA sequences in the same sample also yield this CDR3.

The CDR3 extends over 13 amino acids. V was pared by 5 bases and J by 1 base, with 8 bases between. The germline V gene encodes CDR1 MNHNY and CDR2 SVGAGI (reference sequence). The sample was peripheral blood. The origin of this receptor is a woman aged 60-75 years with COVID-19, enrolled during active disease. The J gene is TRBJ1-2, the V gene TRBV6-6, with D tentatively TRBD1 (6 bases). The CDR3: CASSRDINYGYTF. CDR3 sequence (DNA): TGTGCCAGCAGTAGGGACATTAACTATGGCTACACCTTC.